The 8 T cell receptor beta chains listed next were all sequenced from one sample in a study of cytomegalovirus exposure and HLA in healthy donors. The PCR was carried out with 60 Vbeta primers and 13 Jbeta primers. The assay was immunoSEQ multiplex PCR, and TCRdb's table has in-frame clones only and misses some. The table has 270,000 or so clones, around 86% seen once. What was sequenced was PBMCs. The receptors come from a man in his forties in good health and CMV-seropositive.

V is TRBV5-6 and J is TRBJ1-2; D gene ambiguous. Between the trimmed V and J ends, which lost 2 bases and 4 bases, there was a span of 12 bases. The V gene's germline CDR1 is SGHDT and CDR2 YYEEEE. The CDR3 extends over 14 amino acids. CDR3 coding DNA: TGTGCCAGCAGCTTAGGTAGTACTAGCTATGGCTACACCTTC. This encodes CASSLGSTSYGYTF.

There are a few counts of this clone. The CDR3 region has the DNA TGTGCCAGCAGTCCGGGGTTAGGGGGCTCCTACGAGCAGTACTTC. It is translated as CASSPGLGGSYEQYF. The chain uses TRBV6-5 and TRBJ2-7, with D possibly being TRBD1 (6 bases). The CDR3 extends over 15 amino acids. The germline V gene has CDR1 MNHEY and CDR2 SVGAGI. The germline V and J ends were trimmed by 5 bases and 0 bases, with 14 bases remaining between them.

CDR3 DNA sequence: TGTGCCAGCAGCTTAGGGTTCGGGACAGTCTACAATGAGCAGTTCTTC. Its translation is CASSLGFGTVYNEQFF. The chain employs TRBV11-3 and TRBJ2-1; 7 nucleotides line up with TRBD1. Losses at the gene ends were 1 base for V and 3 bases for J; bases not matched to a gene: 6. This CDR3 has 16 amino acids. CDR1 and CDR2 (germline): SGHNT, YENEEA.

This chain connects TRBV7-2 to TRBJ2-7; TRBD1 agrees at 11 bases. Germline values: CDR1 SGHTA, CDR2 FQGNSA. The CDR3 contains 14 residues. Trimming at V came to 5 bases and at J to 5 bases, leaving 5 bases not matched to a gene. Written as DNA, the CDR3 is TGTGCCAGCAGCCCGGGACAGGGGGTAAACGAGCAGTACTTC. It translates to CASSPGQGVNEQYF.

This clone was recorded once. The chain carries TRBV6-1 and TRBJ1-2; TRBD1 matches 7 bases. CDR3 length: 14 amino acids. J was trimmed by 2 bases and V by 8 bases; bases with no gene match: 8. CDR1 is MNHNS and CDR2 is SASEGT in the germline V gene. CDR3 residues: CASGLGQPNYGYTF. Here the CDR3 DNA reads TGTGCCAGCGGGCTGGGACAGCCGAACTATGGCTACACCTTC.

V gene TRBV18 combines with J gene TRBJ2-5, with 14 bases matching TRBD2. Germline V gene sequence: CDR1 KGHSH, CDR2 LQKENI. The CDR3 has 15 residues. The ends lost 3 bases at V and 10 bases at J; junction bases unmatched: 7. The CDR3 loop reads CASSPFGLAGGVQYF. CDR3 coding DNA: TGTGCCAGCTCACCTTTCGGACTAGCGGGAGGTGTCCAGTACTTC.

This rearrangement joins TRBV27 to TRBJ2-7, with a possible D match to TRBD2 (5 bases). This CDR3 has 14 amino acids. CDR1 and CDR2 (germline): MNHEY, SMNVEV (reference sequence). The V end lost 4 bases, the J end lost 0 bases, and 10 bases lay between the germline ends. CDR3 protein: CASSSGVNSYEQYF. In DNA, the CDR3 is TGTGCCAGCAGTTCCGGGGTTAACTCCTACGAGCAGTACTTC.

The count of this clone is one. The gene calls are TRBV7-9 and TRBJ2-7; 12 bases align to TRBD2. CDR1 is SEHNR, CDR2 FQNEAQ, per germline (reference sequence). V was clipped by 5 bases and J by 2 bases; unmatched bases: 7. The CDR3 has 16 residues. CDR3 DNA sequence: TGTGCCAGCAGCGGGGGACTAGCGGGCTGGACCTACGAGCAGTACTTC. Protein: CASSGGLAGWTYEQYF.